Shown below are 22 T cell receptor beta chains from a single sample sequenced in a study of blood T cell repertoires in COVID-19 (dated by TCRdb to 2020 to 2022). The method was the immunoSEQ multiplex PCR assay. TCRdb took this table from immuneACCESS and kept in-frame rearrangements with V and J called. Such tables lack part of the clones; where checked against another copy, unresolved V genes explain under half of the gap, and the rest is unexplained. The sample has roughly 340,000 clones on record, about 87% of them singletons. The ten largest clones capture roughly 6.3% of the sample. Sequencing used peripheral blood. The receptors here all came from a woman in her fifties or sixties with COVID-19, enrolled during active disease.

CDR3 DNA: TGTGCCAGCAGCGCGCGGCCGGCGGGGGGAGAGACCCAGTACTTC. Translating it yields CASSARPAGGETQYF. The V call is TRBV7-6, the J call TRBJ2-5, with 8 bases fitting TRBD2. J lost 4 bases, V lost 5 bases, and 9 bases had no gene match. There are 15 residues in the CDR3. Germline loops: CDR1 SGHVS, CDR2 FNYEAQ.

V is TRBV24-1 and J is TRBJ2-5; 14 bases match TRBD2. V lost 9 bases to trimming and J lost 4 bases; unmatched junction nucleotides: 15. The germline CDR1 and CDR2 sequences are KGHDR and SFDVKD. The CDR3 length is 18 residues. Here the CDR3 DNA reads TGTGCCACCTCCGATCCGGGACTAGCGGGAGAGGTGGGAGAGACCCAGTACTTC. As protein: CATSDPGLAGEVGETQYF.

The gene calls are TRBV7-9 and TRBJ1-1, with unresolved D. CDR1 is SEHNR and CDR2 is FQNEAQ in the germline V gene (reference sequence). V lost 2 bases to trimming and J lost 1 base, with 11 bases between them. CDR3 length equals 15 residues. CDR3 DNA: TGTGCCAGCAGCTTAAACAGCCTTAAGAACACTGAAGCTTTCTTT. Protein sequence: CASSLNSLKNTEAFF.

The V and J genes are TRBV7-9 and TRBJ1-1, with 9 bases that match TRBD1. Per germline, CDR1 SEHNR and CDR2 FQNEAQ (reference sequence). V trimming: 5 bases; J trimming: 3 bases; junction bases outside the gene matches: 7. The length of the CDR3 is 15 residues. The CDR3 sequence: CASSAPGQGHTEAFF. The CDR3 nucleotides are TGTGCCAGCAGCGCTCCGGGACAGGGACACACTGAAGCTTTCTTT.

For the CDR3, the DNA is TGTGCCAGTAACGCGGGAGAGGTTGAGCAGTTCTTC. As protein: CASNAGEVEQFF. The V call is TRBV19, the J call TRBJ2-1; 7 bases align to TRBD2. The germline V gene has CDR1 LNHDA and CDR2 SQIVND (reference sequence). J was trimmed by 9 bases and V by 7 bases; bases with no gene match: 6. CDR3 length equals 12 residues.

This clone appeared a few times. The chain recombines TRBV2 with TRBJ2-4; 8 nucleotides agree with TRBD1. From germline, CDR1 is SNHLY and CDR2 FYNNEI. The CDR3 consists of 14 residues. Trimming took 6 bases from V and 2 from J; bases not matched to a gene: 3. Written as DNA, the CDR3 is TGTGCCAGCAGGCAGGGGGCTCCCAAAAACATTCAGTACTTC. Translating it yields CASRQGAPKNIQYF.

This clone came up a few times. The chain uses TRBV5-1 and TRBJ1-1; D is uncertain. The CDR3 length is 14 residues. Trimming left V 4 bases short and J 1 base short, with 11 bases between. CDR1 SGHRS and CDR2 YFSETQ come from the germline V gene. CDR3 nucleotide sequence: TGCGCCAGCAGCGTCGCAGTGTCGAACACTGAAGCTTTCTTT. Translated: CASSVAVSNTEAFF.

The genes are TRBV7-2 and TRBJ2-5; 8 bases are a match to TRBD2. The germline V gene encodes CDR1 SGHTA and CDR2 FQGNSA. V gave up 6 bases and J gave up 5 bases; unmatched junction bases: 23. The length of the CDR3 is 19 residues. The CDR3, as DNA: TGTGCCAGCAGTATCCGGGCCCTAGGTCCTAGCGGGCGGGGGGAGACCCAGTACTTC. It specifies CASSIRALGPSGRGETQYF.

The rearrangement links TRBV12-5 to TRBJ2-1; TRBD2 matches 14 bases. CDR1 and CDR2 from the germline V gene are LGHNT and FRNRAP. This CDR3 region has 18 residues. The V and J ends lost 1 base and 9 bases, in that order; junction bases with no gene match: 11. CDR3 sequence reads: CASGLDSPGLAGGPEQFF. CDR3 in DNA: TGTGCTAGTGGTTTGGATTCCCCCGGACTAGCGGGAGGTCCTGAGCAGTTCTTC.

J is TRBJ2-1 and V is TRBV9, with TRBD2 matching over 7 bases. The CDR3 length is 15 residues. After removal of 3 bases from V and 7 bases from J, the junction contained 10 bases not matched to a gene. CDR1 is SGDLS, CDR2 YYNGEE, per germline. This chain's CDR3 is CASSATRQGGNEQFF. The CDR3 DNA sequence: TGTGCCAGCAGCGCGACCCGGCAGGGAGGGAATGAGCAGTTCTTC.

V is TRBV4-1 and J is TRBJ2-1; D might be TRBD2 (6 bases). CDR3 length: 17 amino acids. Germline CDR1 reads MGHRA; CDR2 reads YSYEKL. V gave up 6 bases and J gave up 0 bases, with 18 bases separating them. This CDR3 reads CASSHGDSSPSYNEQFF. CDR3 DNA sequence: TGCGCCAGCAGTCATGGGGACTCCAGCCCCTCCTACAATGAGCAGTTCTTC.

This chain uses TRBV6-7 with TRBJ1-1; TRBD1 aligns across 7 bases. TRBV6-7 is designated an ORF whose function remains uncertain. The CDR3 consists of 19 residues. V gave up 6 bases and J gave up 0 bases; unmatched junction bases: 19. The CDR3: CASSPGRTGTVIMNTEAFF. CDR3 DNA sequence: TGTGCCAGCAGCCCCGGAAGGACCGGGACAGTTATAATGAACACTGAAGCTTTCTTT.

This chain's CDR3 is CASSFTESGLDTQYF. The CDR3 DNA reads TGTGCCAGCAGCTTCACTGAATCAGGGTTAGATACGCAGTATTTT. The chain combines TRBV7-9 with TRBJ2-3, with D possibly matching TRBD1 (5 bases). CDR1 and CDR2 (germline): SEHNR, FQNEAQ (reference sequence). There are 15 residues in the CDR3. The ends were cut back, 3 bases at V and 5 bases at J, with 15 bases in the middle.

The rearrangement joins TRBV18 to TRBJ2-3; 13 bases map to TRBD2. Unmatched junction bases numbered 2, after V lost 2 bases and J lost 3 bases. CDR3 length: 16 residues. CDR1 is KGHSH and CDR2 is LQKENI in the germline V gene. CDR3 sequence (DNA): TGTGCCAGCTCACCAAAGGGACTAGCGGGAACAGATACGCAGTATTTT. It translates to CASSPKGLAGTDTQYF.

The chain employs TRBV7-2 and TRBJ1-1, with D unresolved. The V gene lost 5 bases and the J gene lost 4 bases, with 11 bases spanning the gap. The germline V gene has CDR1 SGHTA and CDR2 FQGNSA. The CDR3 loop spans 13 amino acids. As DNA, the CDR3 is TGTGCCAGCAGCCTGGCCTTTCTCACTGAAGCTTTCTTT. Translating it yields CASSLAFLTEAFF.

The V and J genes are TRBV30 and TRBJ2-7; 13 nucleotides match TRBD2. This CDR3 is 18 amino acids long. The ends lost 1 base at V and 1 base at J; junction bases unmatched: 10. Germline V gives CDR1 GTSNPN, CDR2 SVGIG (reference sequence). CDR3 sequence reads: CAWSDLAWTSGRSYEQYF. The DNA for the CDR3 is TGTGCCTGGAGTGACTTAGCTTGGACTAGCGGGAGATCCTACGAGCAGTACTTC.

The V call is TRBV27, the J call TRBJ2-3; 7 bases agree with TRBD2. The V gene's germline CDR1 is MNHEY and CDR2 SMNVEV (reference sequence). The CDR3 spans 18 residues. The ends lost 5 bases at V and 2 bases at J; junction bases unmatched: 16. CDR3 bases: TGTGCCAGCAGTCCTTACCGCACGGAGCGGGACCTCACAGATACGCAGTATTTT. This encodes CASSPYRTERDLTDTQYF.

This chain joins TRBV19 and TRBJ1-1; 10 bases are shared with TRBD1. This CDR3 has 14 residues. Germline trimming cut 1 base from V and 6 bases from J; bases unmatched to any gene: 2. Germline values: CDR1 LNHDA, CDR2 SQIVND (reference sequence). The CDR3 is CASSIGQGAAEAFF. The CDR3 region has the DNA TGTGCCAGTAGTATAGGACAGGGGGCGGCTGAAGCTTTCTTT.

The chain has TRBV6-2 or TRBV6-3 and TRBJ2-7, with 8 bases aligning to TRBD2. The CDR3 runs to 17 residues. J was trimmed by 3 bases and V by 1 base; bases with no gene match: 11. Germline CDR1 is MNHEY and CDR2 is SVGEGT. CDR3 DNA sequence: TGTGCCAGCAGTTACTACCCTCGGGCGGGAGGACGCTACGAGCAGTACTTC. It specifies CASSYYPRAGGRYEQYF.

This clone was found once. This chain uses TRBV7-2 with TRBJ2-3; 15 nucleotides agree with TRBD2. This CDR3 contains 17 residues. J lost 6 bases, V lost 5 bases, and 9 bases had no gene match. The germline V gene encodes CDR1 SGHTA and CDR2 FQGNSA. CDR3 bases: TGTGCCAGCAGCGGAGGGACTAGCGGGAGGTTAGGGGATACGCAGTATTTT. Residues: CASSGGTSGRLGDTQYF.

This clone appeared a few times. The V and J genes are TRBV4-2 and TRBJ1-2; 9 nucleotides align to TRBD1. Germline values: CDR1 LGHNA, CDR2 YNFKEQ. J was trimmed by 4 bases and V by 0 bases; bases with no gene match: 21. The CDR3 runs 21 residues. Here the CDR3 DNA reads TGTGCCAGCAGCCAAGACTGGACAGGGGATAGGGTCCTAACCACCTCCTATGGCTACACCTTC. Translation: CASSQDWTGDRVLTTSYGYTF.

V and J are TRBV3-1 (or the pseudogene TRBV3-2) and TRBJ2-3; D is unclear. CDR1 LGHDT and CDR2 YNNKEL come from the germline V gene (reference sequence). The CDR3 runs to 13 residues. V was clipped by 4 bases and J by 4 bases, with 9 bases between them. The CDR3 sequence: CASSPTGADTQYF. For the CDR3, the DNA is TGTGCCAGCAGCCCTACCGGAGCAGATACGCAGTATTTT.